The text below deals with one TCR beta chain. As yet, its antigen is unknown. These data come from a study of cytomegalovirus exposure and HLA in healthy donors. Method: immunoSEQ multiplex PCR; TCRdb's copy keeps in-frame clones and lacks some. The data hold 200,000 to 300,000 clones, with 90% observed a single time. Study conclusions and caveats: In vitro data verified a few CMV-associated chains as specific for CMV antigens. According to a subsequent analysis, TCR clusters identified in the first cohort showed a tendency to co-occur across the roughly 120 validation repertoires. The study labeled fewer than 200 TCR beta chains cytomegalovirus-associated.

The CDR3 has 16 amino acids. This rearrangement joins TRBV1 to TRBJ2-1; the D call in the table, TRBD2, was not verified against the DNA. TRBV1 is classified as a pseudogene. The source material was PBMCs. This receptor was taken from a woman aged 25 to 39 in good health and CMV-seronegative. CDR3 sequence: CTSPSGKGWTYNEQFF. The DNA for the CDR3 is TGCACCAGCCCTAGCGGGAAGGGTTGGACCTACAATGAGCAGTTCTTC.